Below, 24 T cell receptor beta chains from the same sample are listed, as sequenced in a study of regulatory T cells in long-lasting Graves disease. Libraries of TCR beta came from iRepertoire HTBI primers plus Arm-PCR of CDR3 regions. MiXCR was run by TCRdb on the multiplex PCR reads, yielding one entry per CDR3 protein. The sample lists approximately 540,000 distinct CDR3 sequences, around 12% occurring once. Time point reported: newly diagnosed GD, antithyroid drugs for less than 3 months. Preparation of the TCR library used RNA extracted from PBMCs. These records were also assigned to another study, of T cells in Graves' hyperthyroidism and ophthalmopathy.

The sample here was peripheral blood mononuclear cells (PBMCs), taken at new diagnosis, from a patient treated with antithyroid drugs. The source is a woman in her twenties or thirties with Graves disease.

This clonotype was recorded at least ten times. The chain is built from TRBV30 and TRBJ2-5; D unclear. Trimming removed 0 bases from V and 5 bases from J, with 4 bases in between. In germline, CDR1 is GTSNPN, CDR2 SVGIG (reference sequence). The CDR3 is made up of 11 amino acids. In DNA, the CDR3 is TGTGCCTGGAGTGTTTATGAGACCCAGTACTTC. Amino acid sequence: CAWSVYETQYF.

This clonotype occurred many times. The V and J genes are TRBV10-3 and TRBJ1-1; D is ambiguous. The germline V gene has CDR1 ENHRY and CDR2 SYGVKD. The V and J ends lost 4 bases and 8 bases respectively, with 14 bases between them. The CDR3 totals 13 residues. The CDR3 sequence is CAISGLLWEEAFF. Here the CDR3 DNA reads TGTGCCATCAGTGGTTTGCTCTGGGAAGAAGCTTTCTTT.

In its sample, this clonotype was seen many times. The rearrangement links TRBV12-3 or TRBV12-4 to TRBJ2-4; TRBD1 agrees at 9 bases. J was trimmed by 5 bases and V by 1 base; bases with no gene match: 0. The CDR3 is made up of 14 amino acids. The CDR3: CASSLDRGQNIQYF. CDR3 in DNA: TGTGCCAGCAGTTTAGACAGGGGGCAAAACATTCAGTACTTC.

The V and J genes are TRBV29-1 and TRBJ2-1, with 7 bases lining up with TRBD1. J was trimmed by 7 bases and V by 7 bases; bases with no gene match: 7. Germline V lookup: CDR1 SQVTM, CDR2 ANQGSEA. This CDR3 region has 12 residues. Here the CDR3 reads CSGRGQRNEQFF. CDR3 sequence (DNA): TGCAGCGGTAGGGGACAGCGGAATGAGCAGTTCTTC.

Many counts were recorded for this clonotype. The chain carries TRBV7-6 and TRBJ2-3; D uncertain. The CDR3 consists of 12 residues. V lost 4 bases and J 4 bases, leaving 6 bases between the germline ends. Looked up from germline, CDR1 is SGHVS and CDR2 is FNYEAQ. As DNA, the CDR3 is TGTGCCAGCAGCTGGACGTCAGATACGCAGTATTTT. Protein: CASSWTSDTQYF.

Comments on this clonotype: Given a far larger clone just one base away, this is likely a sequencing read error. V is TRBV27 and J is TRBJ2-1, with TRBD2 matching 10 bases. CDR1 and CDR2 (germline): MNHEY, SMNVEV (reference sequence). CDR3 length equals 15 residues. In nucleotides, the CDR3 is TGTGCCACCAGTGATCTAGCGGGAGACTACAATAAGCAGTTCTTC. Its protein is CATSDLAGDYNKQFF.

The chain employs TRBV20-1 and TRBJ1-2, with D unresolved. CDR3 length equals 12 residues. Per germline, CDR1 DFQATT and CDR2 SNEGSKA (reference sequence). Trimming removed 5 bases from V and 4 bases from J, with 11 bases in between. For the CDR3, the DNA is TGCAGTGCTGTTGACACAATCTATGGCTACACCTTC. Its translation: CSAVDTIYGYTF.

This chain's CDR3 is CASSIDRLAGGSSTDTQYF. The DNA for the CDR3 is TGTGCCAGTAGTATAGATCGACTAGCGGGAGGGTCGAGCACAGATACGCAGTATTTT. V usage is TRBV19 and J usage is TRBJ2-3, with TRBD2 matching over 14 bases. J was trimmed by 0 bases and V by 0 bases; bases with no gene match: 5. The CDR3 sequence is 19 residues long. CDR1 and CDR2 (germline): LNHDA, SQIVND (reference sequence).

This clonotype occurred many times. The chain uses TRBV7-2 and TRBJ2-3; D is unclear. Germline CDR1 and CDR2: SGHTA and FQGNSA. The CDR3 contains 13 residues. The V end was cut by 2 bases, the J end by 4 bases, with 7 bases between. CDR3: CASSLTLPDTQYF. In DNA, the CDR3 is TGTGCCAGCAGCTTAACCCTGCCAGATACGCAGTATTTT. Drawing the rest from reference TRBV7-2 and TRBJ2-3, the complete variable domain is GAGVSQSPSNKVTEKGKDVELRCDPISGHTALYWYRQSLGQGLEFLIYFQGNSAPDKSGLPSDRFSAERTGGSVSTLTIQRTQQEDSAVYLCASSLTLPDTQYFGPGTRLTVL.

The rearrangement joins TRBV19 to TRBJ1-4, with 10 bases lining up with TRBD1. The germline CDR1 and CDR2 sequences are LNHDA and SQIVND (reference sequence). J lost 8 bases, V lost 8 bases, and 11 bases had no gene match. The CDR3 has 15 residues. CDR3 coding DNA: TGTGCCAGTTCCGCCAAGGGACAGGGGAAAGAAAAACTGTTTTTT. It is translated as CASSAKGQGKEKLFF.

Points on this clonotype: This sequence may be a read error, since a much larger clone differs from it by one base. V is TRBV7-6 and J is TRBJ2-5; D call uncertain. Germline CDR1 SGHVS, CDR2 FNYEAQ. CDR3 size: 8 residues. The CDR3 sequence is CASSPHHF. As DNA, the CDR3 is TGTGCCAGCAGCCCCCACCACTTC.

This clonotype was recorded many times. This chain links TRBV6-1 with TRBJ2-7; 8 bases match TRBD2. This CDR3 has 15 residues. Germline CDR1 and CDR2: MNHNS and SASEGT. The J segment lost 9 bases and the V segment lost 6 bases, leaving 16 bases of the junction unmatched. CDR3 loop: CASSVVAGSPSGQYF. Written as DNA, the CDR3 is TGTGCCAGCAGCGTCGTAGCGGGAAGTCCCTCGGGGCAGTACTTC.

The chain couples TRBV2 to TRBJ2-3; 9 positions agree with TRBD2. CDR1 and CDR2 from the germline V gene are SNHLY and FYNNEI. The CDR3 has 16 residues. V was pared by 4 bases and J by 0 bases, with 5 bases of the junction left unmatched. The DNA for the CDR3 is TGTGCCAGCAGTGTATCAGCGGGAGGTAGCACAGATACGCAGTATTTT. Translating it yields CASSVSAGGSTDTQYF.

The rearrangement uses TRBV10-3 and TRBJ2-5; possibly TRBD1 for D (6 bases). Germline values: CDR1 ENHRY, CDR2 SYGVKD. This CDR3 contains 14 residues. V was clipped by 0 bases and J by 7 bases, with 12 bases between them. The CDR3 spells CAISESWQGTTQYF. DNA for the CDR3: TGTGCCATCAGTGAGTCGTGGCAGGGGACGACCCAGTACTTC.

Many counts were recorded for this clonotype. The chain couples TRBV7-9 to TRBJ2-6, with D uncertain. CDR3 length: 15 residues. V was pared by 2 bases and J by 3 bases, with 8 bases between. Per the germline V gene, CDR1 is SEHNR and CDR2 is FQNEAQ (reference sequence). CDR3 sequence: CASSLLTVGANVLTF. CDR3 DNA sequence: TGTGCCAGCAGCTTACTGACCGTTGGGGCCAACGTCCTGACTTTC.

The V gene is TRBV27, the J gene TRBJ2-5; 12 bases agree with TRBD2. The V gene end was trimmed by 5 bases and the J gene end by 5 bases; junction bases not matched to a gene: 6. The CDR3 spans 15 residues. Germline CDR1 MNHEY, CDR2 SMNVEV (reference sequence). CDR3 sequence (DNA): TGTGCCAGCAGTCCTAGCGGGAGGGTTAGGGAGACCCAGTACTTC. Translating it yields CASSPSGRVRETQYF.

The V gene is TRBV10-2, the J gene TRBJ2-7; TRBD2 agrees at 14 bases. This CDR3 spans 18 amino acids. Per germline, CDR1 WSHSY and CDR2 SAAADI. Trimming at V came to 6 bases and at J to 1 base, leaving 11 bases not matched to a gene. CDR3 DNA: TGCGCCAGCAGCGCCGCGGGACTAGCGGGAGTTGGGTCCTACGAGCAGTACTTC. Translated: CASSAAGLAGVGSYEQYF.

This clonotype was picked up a small number of times. The chain carries TRBV11-2 and TRBJ2-1, with D possibly matching TRBD1 (6 bases). The germline V gene has CDR1 SGHAT and CDR2 FQNNGV. This CDR3 is built from 15 residues. The V gene lost 5 bases and the J gene lost 6 bases, with 17 bases spanning the gap. The CDR3 coding sequence is TGTGCCAGCAGCAACAGAGGGGGAATAGGCAATGAGCAGTTCTTC. Translated: CASSNRGGIGNEQFF. Drawing the rest from reference TRBV11-2 and TRBJ2-1, the complete variable domain is EAGVAQSPRYKIIEKRQSVAFWCNPISGHATLYWYQQILGQGPKLLIQFQNNGVVDDSQLPKDRFSAERLKGVDSTLKIQPAKLEDSAVYLCASSNRGGIGNEQFFGPGTRLTVL.

This clonotype appeared many times. The chain couples TRBV28 to TRBJ2-1; maybe TRBD2 (6 bases). V was clipped by 4 bases and J by 0 bases, with 19 bases between them. CDR3 length: 18 residues. Germline CDR1 MDHEN, CDR2 SYDVKM. The CDR3 DNA is TGTGCCAGCAGTTCCCGAAGGCCCGGGGGTAGCTCCTACAATGAGCAGTTCTTC. Protein sequence: CASSSRRPGGSSYNEQFF.

This clonotype was detected ten times or more. The V call is TRBV11-2, the J call TRBJ2-2, with TRBD1 matching 8 bases. The CDR3 contains 13 residues. V lost 5 bases to trimming and J lost 5 bases; unmatched junction nucleotides: 1. Per the germline V gene, CDR1 is SGHAT and CDR2 is FQNNGV. This chain's CDR3 is CASSRQGTGELFF. Here the CDR3 DNA reads TGTGCCAGCAGCCGACAGGGGACCGGGGAGCTGTTTTTT.

In this sample, this clonotype turned up many times. The J gene is TRBJ2-5, the V gene TRBV28; possibly TRBD1 or TRBD2 for D (5 bases each). The CDR3 loop spans 15 amino acids. Trimming pared 3 bases from V and 1 base from J, leaving 12 bases between. Looked up from germline, CDR1 is MDHEN and CDR2 is SYDVKM. This CDR3 reads CASSFLGTTQETQYF. In DNA form, the CDR3 reads TGTGCCAGCAGTTTCCTCGGGACCACCCAAGAGACCCAGTACTTC.

This chain links TRBV4-1 with TRBJ1-4, with D possibly being TRBD1 (5 bases). The CDR3 loop spans 18 amino acids. The V and J ends lost 5 bases and 6 bases respectively, with 25 bases between them. CDR1 MGHRA and CDR2 YSYEKL come from the germline V gene. The CDR3 region has the DNA TGCGCCAGCAGCAAAAGGGCAGGGTACTACAAGAGTGATGAAAAACTGTTTTTT. Protein: CASSKRAGYYKSDEKLFF.

About this clonotype: Being one base from a much bigger clone, this may be a read error. This rearrangement joins TRBV7-8 to TRBJ2-1; 10 bases agree with TRBD2. This CDR3 is 15 amino acids long. Looked up from germline, CDR1 is SGHVS and CDR2 is FQNEAQ. The CDR3 sequence: CASSLTSGNYNEQLF. The CDR3 DNA follows: TGTGCCAGCAGCTTAACTAGCGGGAACTACAATGAGCAGCTCTTC.

This clonotype was detected many times. The chain joins TRBV28 to TRBJ1-5; D might be TRBD1 (5 bases). V was clipped by 6 bases and J by 3 bases, with 15 bases between them. The CDR3 extends over 15 amino acids. Germline CDR1 is MDHEN and CDR2 is SYDVKM. The CDR3 is CASRSMATVNQPQHF. Here the CDR3 DNA reads TGTGCCAGCAGGTCTATGGCGACAGTCAATCAGCCCCAGCATTTT.